These T cell receptor beta chains were read from a single sample in a study of blood T cell repertoires in COVID-19. Sequenced by immunoSEQ multiplex PCR; TCRdb stores in-frame clones only, minus some. This table has 150,000 to 200,000 clones, around 80% appearing once. The sequencing input was PBMCs or T cells enriched from blood (not recorded which). These receptors originate from a man aged 35 to 55 who had recovered from COVID-19. CDR3s include the opening cysteine and the closing phenylalanine or tryptophan. A D gene is named only where the DNA matches it firmly. Size is omitted from some rows. Given values are once, few, many or a class for expanded clones.

TRBJ2-7,TRBV2,.,15,.,TGTGCCAGCAGCGAAGGGACGGCAGGGTCCTACGAGCAGTACTTC,CASSEGTAGSYEQYF
TRBJ2-5,TRBV19,.,17,TRBD2,TGTGCCAGTAGTATAGATGACAGCGGGGGGGAGTTGGAGACCCAGTACTTC,CASSIDDSGGELETQYF
TRBJ1-6,TRBV19,.,14,TRBD1,TGTGCCAGCACCCCAGGGGGCTCAAATTCACCCCTCCACTTT,CASTPGGSNSPLHF
TRBJ2-5,TRBV24-1,.,11,.,TGTGCCACCAGTGATCGAGAGACCCAGTACTTC,CATSDRETQYF
TRBJ2-7,TRBV11-2,.,14,TRBD2,TGTGCCACCCAGAGCAGACTAGCGGGGTACGAGCAGTACTTC,CATQSRLAGYEQYF
TRBJ1-5,TRBV19,.,14,TRBD1,TGTGCCAGTAGTCTCTCAGGGGGCGGTCAGCCCCAGCATTTT,CASSLSGGGQPQHF
TRBJ2-5,TRBV5-4,.,11,.,TGTGCCAGCAGCTTCGGTGAGACCCAGTACTTC,CASSFGETQYF
TRBJ2-6,TRBV27,few,14,.,TGTGCCAGCAGTAGGGGTGACGGGGCCAACGTCCTGACTTTC,CASSRGDGANVLTF
TRBJ2-7,TRBV5-1,.,15,TRBD1,TGCGCCAGCAGCACCGGGGACAGCCAATTCTACGAGCAGTACTTC,CASSTGDSQFYEQYF
TRBJ1-2,TRBV6-5,.,11,.,TGTGCCAGCAGCAATAACTATGGCTACACCTTC,CASSNNYGYTF
TRBJ1-2,TRBV30,.,13,.,TGTGCCTGGAACCAGGGAGGCGTCTATGGCTACACCTTC,CAWNQGGVYGYTF